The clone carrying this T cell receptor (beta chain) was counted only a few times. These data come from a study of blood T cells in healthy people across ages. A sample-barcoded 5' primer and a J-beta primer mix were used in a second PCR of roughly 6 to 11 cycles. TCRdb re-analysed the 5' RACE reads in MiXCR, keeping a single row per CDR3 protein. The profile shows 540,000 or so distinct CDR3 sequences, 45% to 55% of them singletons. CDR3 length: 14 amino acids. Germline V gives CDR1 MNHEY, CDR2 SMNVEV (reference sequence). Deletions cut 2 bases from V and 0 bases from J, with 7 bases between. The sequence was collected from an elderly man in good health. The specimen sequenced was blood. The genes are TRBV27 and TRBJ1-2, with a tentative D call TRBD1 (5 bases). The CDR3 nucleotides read TGTGCCAGCAGTTTACACAGGACTAACTATGGCTACACCTTC. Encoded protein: CASSLHRTNYGYTF.